This T cell receptor beta chain comes out of a study of blood T cell repertoires in COVID-19. As for the study in general: Donors in the United States, Italy and Spain gave samples during acute or convalescent COVID-19. The cDNA or gDNA used as material had been derived from T cells, B-cell-depleted T cells, or PBMCs.

The germline V gene encodes CDR1 LNHDA and CDR2 SQIVND (reference sequence). The CDR3 has 12 amino acids. The V gene lost 10 bases and the J gene lost 3 bases, with 9 bases spanning the gap. Using immunoSEQ multiplex PCR, the repertoire was profiled, and TCRdb retains in-frame clones only, with some absent. In the table there are some 180,000 clones, about nine tenths of which are singletons. The chain joins TRBV19 to TRBJ2-2; D may be TRBD1 (6 bases). Material for sequencing was peripheral blood. The origin of this receptor is an older man with active or convalescent COVID-19. CDR3 sequence reads: CATDRYTGELFF. In DNA form, the CDR3 reads TGTGCCACAGACAGGTACACCGGGGAGCTGTTTTTT.